A single sample gave rise to the 12 T cell receptor beta chains below, sequenced in a study of shared clonotypes between healthy human individuals. TCRdb's copy holds only in-frame clones and misses some; the assay was immunoSEQ multiplex PCR. There are nearly 1,000,000 clones in the sample; about 80% occur only once, and about 1.5% lies in the top ten. The specimen was memory CD4+ T cells sorted from blood. Subset defined: CD45RA-negative fraction. Receptors originate from a man younger than 35 in good health.

This chain connects TRBV25-1 to TRBJ2-7, with 10 bases fitting TRBD1. The CDR3 contains 13 residues. Germline V CDR1 and CDR2: MGHDK, SYGVNS. Unmatched junction bases numbered 4, after V lost 6 bases and J lost 5 bases. The CDR3 reads CASSQTGGHEQYF. CDR3 bases: TGTGCCAGCAGCCAGACAGGGGGCCACGAGCAGTACTTC.

This CDR3 is CAWREASDWRETQYF. The CDR3 bases are TGTGCCTGGAGAGAAGCTTCGGACTGGCGAGAGACCCAGTACTTC. The V and J genes are TRBV30 and TRBJ2-5; tentative D call: TRBD2 (5 bases). In germline, CDR1 is GTSNPN, CDR2 SVGIG (reference sequence). The CDR3 sequence is 15 residues long. V was pared by 3 bases and J by 4 bases, with 18 bases between.

The rearrangement uses TRBV2 and TRBJ2-2; TRBD2 matches 11 bases. The CDR3 sequence is 18 residues long. The J segment lost 1 base and the V segment lost 4 bases, leaving 8 bases of the junction unmatched. Germline V gives CDR1 SNHLY, CDR2 FYNNEI. In DNA form, the CDR3 reads TGTGCCAGCAGTGGTCAGGGTAGCGGGAGGGTGAACACCGGGGAGCTGTTTTTT. Translation: CASSGQGSGRVNTGELFF.

The rearrangement uses TRBV10-3 and TRBJ2-2, with 14 bases identical to TRBD2. Germline lookup yields CDR1 ENHRY and CDR2 SYGVKD. V was pared by 8 bases and J by 4 bases, with 6 bases of the junction left unmatched. The CDR3 sequence is 16 residues long. CDR3 sequence reads: CAIGRGLAGVTGELFF. The CDR3, as DNA: TGTGCCATCGGCCGGGGACTAGCGGGGGTCACCGGGGAGCTGTTTTTT.

V and J are TRBV6-5 and TRBJ1-6; D not certain. The CDR3 has 15 amino acids. Germline assignment: CDR1 MNHEY and CDR2 SVGAGI. V was cut by 0 bases and J by 8 bases, with 11 bases left in between. DNA of the CDR3: TGTGCCAGCAGTTACTCGACCCGTGGGGATTCACCCCTCCACTTT. Its protein is CASSYSTRGDSPLHF.

This clone was found a few times. The chain employs TRBV11-2 and TRBJ1-6; D remains unclear. V was cut by 2 bases and J by 3 bases, with 17 bases left in between. The CDR3 loop spans 18 amino acids. Per germline, CDR1 SGHAT and CDR2 FQNNGV. DNA of the CDR3: TGTGCCAGCAGCTTAAAGGCGGGGTCGACCCTCTATAATTCACCCCTCCACTTT. Its protein product is CASSLKAGSTLYNSPLHF.

The chain links TRBV4-1 to TRBJ2-7; 9 positions match TRBD1. In germline, CDR1 is MGHRA, CDR2 YSYEKL. V shed 4 bases and J 0 bases; nucleotides not matched to a gene: 4. The CDR3 has 15 amino acids. Here the CDR3 reads CASSLGTGISYEQYF. The CDR3 bases are TGCGCCAGCAGCCTGGGGACAGGGATCTCCTACGAGCAGTACTTC.

This chain uses TRBV2 with TRBJ2-7; 10 bases line up with TRBD2. Germline CDR1 reads SNHLY; CDR2 reads FYNNEI. The J segment lost 3 bases and the V segment lost 1 base, leaving 6 bases of the junction unmatched. There are 16 residues in the CDR3. CDR3 nucleotide sequence: TGTGCCAGCAGTGAAGAATCACTAGCGGGACTCTACGAGCAGTACTTC. Residues: CASSEESLAGLYEQYF.

This chain's CDR3 is CASSAQGSEKLFF. CDR3 nucleotides: TGTGCCAGCAGTGCACAGGGCTCGGAAAAACTGTTTTTT. This chain uses TRBV6-1 with TRBJ1-4; a possible D gene is TRBD1 (6 bases). CDR1 is MNHNS, CDR2 SASEGT, per germline. V was cut by 4 bases and J by 8 bases, with 11 bases left in between. The CDR3 length is 13 residues.

The genes are TRBV5-1 and TRBJ2-7; TRBD1 matches 9 bases. Germline values: CDR1 SGHRS, CDR2 YFSETQ. This CDR3 region has 16 residues. The ends lost 4 bases at V and 1 base at J; junction bases unmatched: 9. This chain's CDR3 is CASSPRTGAFSYEQYF. The CDR3, as DNA: TGCGCCAGCAGCCCTCGGACAGGGGCATTTTCCTACGAGCAGTACTTC.

J is TRBJ1-2 and V is TRBV4-1; D is perhaps TRBD1 (6 bases). The CDR3 sequence is 16 residues long. The germline gives CDR1 MGHRA, CDR2 YSYEKL. Trimming took off 4 bases at V and 4 bases at J, with 19 bases between the two ends. The CDR3 bases are TGCGCCAGCAGCCTCAGAGGAGGGGGGATGGCCTATGGCTACACCTTC. Protein sequence: CASSLRGGGMAYGYTF.

The V call is TRBV6-5, the J call TRBJ1-6, with 7 bases aligning to TRBD1. J was trimmed by 7 bases and V by 6 bases; bases with no gene match: 6. Germline loops: CDR1 MNHEY, CDR2 SVGAGI. There are 14 residues in the CDR3. CDR3 in DNA: TGTGCCAGCAGAACCGGGACAGAGAATTCACCCCTCCACTTT. Translated, it gives CASRTGTENSPLHF.